A selection of T cell receptor beta chains follows, all from one sample in a study of blood T cell repertoires in COVID-19. Sequencing was performed with immunoSEQ multiplex PCR; in TCRdb, only in-frame clones are kept and a portion is missing. The profile shows a few hundred thousand clones, just under 90% of them singletons. The sample taken for sequencing was peripheral blood. Source of these receptors: a woman in her 50s with COVID-19, enrolled during active disease. The CDR3 runs from the conserved cysteine through the conserved F or W. The D gene is left open where the match is weak. Size is stated for part of the rows, as once, few or many counts, or as a class when the clone is expanded.

TRBV5-4	15	.	.	TRBJ2-1	TGTGCCAGCAGCTTGGGTGGGAGCTCCTACAATGAGCAGTTCTTC	CASSLGGSSYNEQFF
TRBV7-2	12	.	.	TRBJ2-7	TGTGCCAGCAGCTTTACTAGCAGTCCGAAAACTTTC	CASSFTSSPKTF
TRBV18	16	.	.	TRBJ2-3	TGTGCCAGCTCACGCCAGACAAGGACTAGCACAGATACGCAGTATTTT	CASSRQTRTSTDTQYF
TRBV6-5	14	once	TRBD1	TRBJ2-3	TGTGCCAGCAGGGATGGACAGGGAGGAGATACGCAGTATTTT	CASRDGQGGDTQYF
TRBV27	14	.	.	TRBJ2-7	TGTGCCAGCAGAACGGACCGAAGGGGGGGCGAGCAGTACTTC	CASRTDRRGGEQYF
TRBV5-1	16	.	TRBD1	TRBJ1-1	TGCGCCAGCAGCAGCCGGGACAGGGGGCCTTACACTGAAGCTTTCTTT	CASSSRDRGPYTEAFF
TRBV3-1/TRBV3-2	16	.	TRBD2	TRBJ2-1	TGTGCCAGCAGCCGCCAAACCGGGACTAGTACCAATGAGCAGTTCTTC	CASSRQTGTSTNEQFF
TRBV7-8	16	.	.	TRBJ1-4	TGTGCCAGCAGCTTGGCCCCAGGGATGTGGTATGAAAAACTGTTTTTT	CASSLAPGMWYEKLFF
TRBV24-1	13	.	TRBD1	TRBJ1-2	TGTGCCACCACCCCCGGGACAGGGGGTGGCTACACCTTC	CATTPGTGGGYTF
TRBV10-1	17	.	.	TRBJ1-1	TGCGCCAGCAGTGTAATTAGGAGACGGAAGGTTTGGACTGAAGCTTTCTTT	CASSVIRRRKVWTEAFF
TRBV7-6	15	.	TRBD2	TRBJ2-5	TGTGCCAGCAGCTCCACCGGGACTAGCGGGACCCTCCGGTACTTC	CASSSTGTSGTLRYF
TRBV9	15	few	TRBD1	TRBJ1-2	TGTGCCAGCAGCGCGGGGAGCAGGGGGCGCAGAGGCTACACCTTC	CASSAGSRGRRGYTF
TRBV4-1	15	.	.	TRBJ2-1	TGCGCCAGCAGCTCTGGTTGGCTTCTTATCAATGAGCAGTTCTTC	CASSSGWLLINEQFF
TRBV25-1	13	.	.	TRBJ1-2	TGTGCCAGCAGTGAAGAGACAGACTATGGCTACACCTTC	CASSEETDYGYTF
TRBV21-1	12	.	.	TRBJ2-1	TGTGCCAAAAAGGACGGGGAAAATGAGCAGTTCTTC	CAKKDGENEQFF
TRBV18	15	.	.	TRBJ2-2	TGTGCCAGCTCACTAGGACAGACGAACACCGGGGAGCTGTTTTTT	CASSLGQTNTGELFF
TRBV7-9	19	.	TRBD1	TRBJ2-5	TGTGCCAGCAGCTTAGCAGGGACAGGGGAAACTAGGTACCAAGAGACCCAGTACTTC	CASSLAGTGETRYQETQYF
TRBV11-2	12	.	.	TRBJ2-5	TGTGCCAGCAGCTTAGCGAGGGAGACCCAGTACTTC	CASSLARETQYF
TRBV18	15	.	TRBD1	TRBJ1-2	TGTGCCAGCTCAACACCGGGACAGGGGGCCTATGGCTACACCTTC	CASSTPGQGAYGYTF
TRBV24-1	12	once	.	TRBJ1-1	TGTGCCACCAGGGGGCAGAGCACTGAAGCTTTCTTT	CATRGQSTEAFF
TRBV7-8	13	.	.	TRBJ1-1	TGTGCCAGCAGTCGACAGGAATGGACTGAAGCTTTCTTT	CASSRQEWTEAFF
TRBV6-6	17	.	.	TRBJ1-2	TGTGCCAGCAGTCCCCCTCGGGGAGCCATTTCTAACTATGGCTACACCTTC	CASSPPRGAISNYGYTF
TRBV7-9	17	.	TRBD2	TRBJ2-5	TGTGCCAGCAGCTCTGATCGGACTAGCGGGAGCGGTGAGACCCAGTACTTC	CASSSDRTSGSGETQYF
TRBV5-1	15	.	TRBD1	TRBJ1-4	TGCGCCAGCAGTCGGGACAGGGGGCAAGGTGAAAAACTGTTTTTT	CASSRDRGQGEKLFF
TRBV25-1	16	once	.	TRBJ1-4	TGTGCCAGCAGGGATTTGTTGGGGGGACCTAATGAAAAACTGTTTTTT	CASRDLLGGPNEKLFF
TRBV4-1	16	.	TRBD1	TRBJ1-2	TGCGCCAGCAGCCAACCCCGTCGGACAGGGCTCTATGGCTACACCTTC	CASSQPRRTGLYGYTF
TRBV27	17	.	.	TRBJ1-6	TGTGCCAGCAGCCCGATAGAGGACAGAAGACCTAATTCACCCCTCCACTTT	CASSPIEDRRPNSPLHF
TRBV7-2	17	.	.	TRBJ1-6	TGTGCCAGCAGCTTAAACGGGTTTGAAAGGATGGGTTCACCCCTCCACTTT	CASSLNGFERMGSPLHF
TRBV6-1	15	.	.	TRBJ2-7	TGTGCCAGCAGTGAAGCTACTAGCACCGCCTACGAGCAGTACTTC	CASSEATSTAYEQYF
TRBV6-1	16	.	.	TRBJ2-1	TGTGCCAGCAGTGAAGAGGCAGGGGCCCTCTACAATGAGCAGTTCTTC	CASSEEAGALYNEQFF
TRBV2	15	.	TRBD1	TRBJ1-5	TGTGCCAGCCACACAGGGGGCCCACCTAATCAGCCCCAGCATTTT	CASHTGGPPNQPQHF
TRBV19	15	.	.	TRBJ1-1	TGTGCCAGTAGTTATGGAGGCGTTAAGAACACTGAAGCTTTCTTT	CASSYGGVKNTEAFF
TRBV3-1/TRBV3-2	15	.	.	TRBJ1-4	TGTGCCAGCAGCTTCATGACAGGCCTTAATGAAAAACTGTTTTTT	CASSFMTGLNEKLFF
TRBV5-1	14	.	TRBD2	TRBJ2-7	TGCGCCAGCAGCGTAAGCGGGAGGGCCTACGAGCAGTACTTC	CASSVSGRAYEQYF
TRBV5-1	14	.	.	TRBJ2-3	TGCGCCAGCAGCTTAACGGGAGCTTTGGATACGCAGTATTTT	CASSLTGALDTQYF
TRBV10-1	13	.	.	TRBJ2-1	TGCGCCAGCAGTATCCAACAGGGTGCTGAGCAGTTCTTC	CASSIQQGAEQFF